This section outlines one TCR beta chain sequence together with its context. The target antigen is unknown. The sample is drawn from a study of shared clonotypes between healthy human individuals. Study background: Per donor, three plates held CD4 naive cells, three held CD4 memory, two held CD8 naive and one held CD8 memory. General study findings and limits: It was anticipated that sequencing depth would influence how many clonotypes donors shared. Researchers found naive subsets generally carried larger estimated richness than memory subsets.

Clones were sequenced by immunoSEQ multiplex PCR, and TCRdb holds only the in-frame ones, with some missing. Found here are roughly 500,000 clones, roughly 95% of them singletons; the top ten hold 0.06%. There are 16 residues in the CDR3. Trimming took off 4 bases at V and 7 bases at J, with 20 bases between the two ends. Germline V CDR1 and CDR2: MDHEN, SYDVKM. Within Nashville, Tennessee resided all donors, each a Caucasian adult. The receptor was isolated from a woman in her 30s in good health. The V call is TRBV28, the J call TRBJ1-5, with D unresolved. Input material: naive CD4+ T cells sorted from blood. The sample's subset: CD45RA+ positively selected. The CDR3, as DNA: TGTGCCAGCAGTTCGGACGGTGGCCGGGGTCGACAGCCCCAGCATTTT. This encodes CASSSDGGRGRQPQHF.